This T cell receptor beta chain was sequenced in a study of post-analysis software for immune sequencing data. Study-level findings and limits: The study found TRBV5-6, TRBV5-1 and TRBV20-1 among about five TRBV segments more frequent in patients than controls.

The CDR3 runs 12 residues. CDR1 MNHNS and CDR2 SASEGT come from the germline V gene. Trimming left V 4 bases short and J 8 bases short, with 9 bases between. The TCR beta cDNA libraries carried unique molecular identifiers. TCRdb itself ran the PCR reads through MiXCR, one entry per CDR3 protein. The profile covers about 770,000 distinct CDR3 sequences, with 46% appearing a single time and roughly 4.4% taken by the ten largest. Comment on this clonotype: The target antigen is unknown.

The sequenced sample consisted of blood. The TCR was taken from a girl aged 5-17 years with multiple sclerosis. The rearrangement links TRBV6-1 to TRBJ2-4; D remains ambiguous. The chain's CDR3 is CASSGPNDIQYF. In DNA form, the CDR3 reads TGTGCCAGCAGTGGACCTAATGACATTCAGTACTTC.